This T cell receptor beta chain emerged from a study of Graves' ophthalmopathy and Graves' hyperthyroidism. This clonotype has at least ten counts. As the template, RNA transcripts were used to amplify TCR beta CDR3 regions. Amplification began with first-round RT-PCR using HTBI primers, then second-round multiplex PCR was performed. TCRdb called the multiplex PCR reads again in MiXCR, with one record for every CDR3 protein. In the table there are 650,000 to 900,000 distinct CDR3 sequences, around 40% of which are singletons. CDR1 is SGHTS, CDR2 YDEGEE, per germline. The CDR3 is 14 residues long. The V gene end was trimmed by 0 bases and the J gene end by 5 bases; junction bases not matched to a gene: 3.

The sample comprised peripheral blood. V and J are TRBV5-8 and TRBJ1-2; 8 bases match TRBD1. The TCR comes from an adult man with Graves' ophthalmopathy. This CDR3 is CASSLATGEYGYTF. DNA of the CDR3: TGTGCCAGCAGCTTGGCGACAGGGGAATATGGCTACACCTTC.